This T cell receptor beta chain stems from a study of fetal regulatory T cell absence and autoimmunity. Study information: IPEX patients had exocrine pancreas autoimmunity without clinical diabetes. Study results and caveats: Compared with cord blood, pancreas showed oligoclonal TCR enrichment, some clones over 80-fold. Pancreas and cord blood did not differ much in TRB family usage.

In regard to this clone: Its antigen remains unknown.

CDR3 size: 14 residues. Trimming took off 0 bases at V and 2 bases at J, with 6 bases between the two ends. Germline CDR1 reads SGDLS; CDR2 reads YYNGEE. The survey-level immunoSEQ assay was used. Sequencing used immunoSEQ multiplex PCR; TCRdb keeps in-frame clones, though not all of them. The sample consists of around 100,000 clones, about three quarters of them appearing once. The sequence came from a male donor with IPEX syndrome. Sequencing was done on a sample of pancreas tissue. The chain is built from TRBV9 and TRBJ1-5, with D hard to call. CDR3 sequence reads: CASSVAQGNQPQHF. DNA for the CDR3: TGTGCCAGCAGCGTAGCGCAGGGCAATCAGCCCCAGCATTTT.